The rows below give T cell receptor beta chains drawn from one sample of a study of CD8+ T cells in alopecia areata. The table came from immunoSEQ multiplex PCR; TCRdb's copy has only in-frame clones and leaves some out. The repertoire has approximately 280,000 clones, 58% of them found once; the top ten carry more than 1.5%. The input for sequencing was CD4+ T cells sorted from blood, taken at week 24, from a patient treated with tofacitinib. These receptors were collected from a human donor with alopecia areata. CDR3s include the opening cysteine and the closing phenylalanine or tryptophan. The order of the fields is clone size, D gene, J gene, CDR3 length, V gene, CDR3 DNA, CDR3 protein. The D gene is left open where the match is weak. Only some rows state a clone size, as once, few, many or a class for expanded clones.

abundance: .
d_gene: .
j_gene: TRBJ2-5
len: 13
v_gene: TRBV29-1
CDR3nt: TGCAGCGCCTCGTCCCGGGACGGGGAGACCCAGTACTTC
CDR3aa: CSASSRDGETQYF

abundance: .
d_gene: .
j_gene: TRBJ2-1
len: 15
v_gene: TRBV30
CDR3nt: TGTGCCTGGAAGACCGGGACACCCTCCTACAATGAGCAGTTCTTC
CDR3aa: CAWKTGTPSYNEQFF

abundance: .
d_gene: .
j_gene: TRBJ2-3
len: 14
v_gene: TRBV27
CDR3nt: TGTGCCAGCAGTTTCTCCGGGAGCACAGATACGCAGTATTTT
CDR3aa: CASSFSGSTDTQYF

abundance: few
d_gene: .
j_gene: TRBJ2-7
len: 14
v_gene: TRBV25-1
CDR3nt: TGTGCCAGCAGTGAATCCCGACCGTACTACGAGCAGTACTTC
CDR3aa: CASSESRPYYEQYF

abundance: .
d_gene: .
j_gene: TRBJ2-7
len: 11
v_gene: TRBV30
CDR3nt: TGTGCCTGGAGTGGAGATGTGGAGCAGTACTTC
CDR3aa: CAWSGDVEQYF

abundance: .
d_gene: TRBD2
j_gene: TRBJ2-5
len: 15
v_gene: TRBV25-1
CDR3nt: TGTGCCAGCTCGCCCTTGACGGGAGGGGGAGAGACCCAGTACTTC
CDR3aa: CASSPLTGGGETQYF

abundance: .
d_gene: TRBD1
j_gene: TRBJ1-6
len: 14
v_gene: TRBV6-5
CDR3nt: TGTGCCAGCAGATACAGGGGGACGAATTCACCCCTCCACTTT
CDR3aa: CASRYRGTNSPLHF

abundance: .
d_gene: .
j_gene: TRBJ1-1
len: 13
v_gene: TRBV30
CDR3nt: TGTGCCTGGACTCCACTACAGGGCACTGAAGCTTTCTTT
CDR3aa: CAWTPLQGTEAFF

abundance: .
d_gene: .
j_gene: TRBJ2-5
len: 15
v_gene: TRBV29-1
CDR3nt: TGCAGCGTTGTCCCGATGCGGGGCCCATCAGAGACCCAGTACTTC
CDR3aa: CSVVPMRGPSETQYF

abundance: once
d_gene: .
j_gene: TRBJ1-5
len: 15
v_gene: TRBV15
CDR3nt: TGTGCCACCAGCCGACGTACAGGGAACAATCAGCCCCAGCATTTT
CDR3aa: CATSRRTGNNQPQHF

abundance: .
d_gene: .
j_gene: TRBJ1-2
len: 13
v_gene: TRBV30
CDR3nt: TGTGCCTGGAGTACCGGTTGGGGCTATGGCTACACCTTC
CDR3aa: CAWSTGWGYGYTF

abundance: .
d_gene: TRBD1
j_gene: TRBJ1-2
len: 14
v_gene: TRBV9
CDR3nt: TGTGCCAGCAGCGCTCGACAGGGTTTGAAAGGCTACACCTTC
CDR3aa: CASSARQGLKGYTF

abundance: .
d_gene: .
j_gene: TRBJ1-6
len: 15
v_gene: TRBV25-1
CDR3nt: TGTGCCAGCAGTGAATCGCGTGTTGGCTCCTCACCCCTCCACTTT
CDR3aa: CASSESRVGSSPLHF

abundance: .
d_gene: TRBD1
j_gene: TRBJ2-7
len: 14
v_gene: TRBV6-5
CDR3nt: TGTGCCAGCAGTGACCGGGACAGCTCCTACGAGCAGTACTTC
CDR3aa: CASSDRDSSYEQYF

abundance: many
d_gene: .
j_gene: TRBJ1-1
len: 14
v_gene: TRBV7-2
CDR3nt: TGTGCCAGCAGCTTAGCTGTGACCGGGGCTGAAGCTTTCTTT
CDR3aa: CASSLAVTGAEAFF

abundance: .
d_gene: .
j_gene: TRBJ2-7
len: 11
v_gene: TRBV6-1
CDR3nt: TGTGCCAGCTCTGACCCGACTAAGCAGTACTTC
CDR3aa: CASSDPTKQYF

abundance: .
d_gene: TRBD1
j_gene: TRBJ2-3
len: 17
v_gene: TRBV15
CDR3nt: TGTGCCACCAGCAGCCCCGGACAGGGTGGTGCGGAATCTACGCAGTATTTT
CDR3aa: CATSSPGQGGAESTQYF

abundance: few
d_gene: .
j_gene: TRBJ2-7
len: 14
v_gene: TRBV28
CDR3nt: TGTGCCAGCCGTCATCCGGGACCCACATACGAGCAGTACTTC
CDR3aa: CASRHPGPTYEQYF

abundance: .
d_gene: .
j_gene: TRBJ1-1
len: 13
v_gene: TRBV30
CDR3nt: TGTGCCTGGAGTGTACCCCCCGGCGAGGTAGCTTTCTTT
CDR3aa: CAWSVPPGEVAFF

abundance: few
d_gene: .
j_gene: TRBJ2-7
len: 14
v_gene: TRBV29-1
CDR3nt: TGCAGCGTTGGTTATTGGGGCAGCATCTACGAGCAGTACTTC
CDR3aa: CSVGYWGSIYEQYF

abundance: .
d_gene: .
j_gene: TRBJ2-6
len: 16
v_gene: TRBV4-1
CDR3nt: TGCGCCAGCAGCCAAGGGGAACTGGCTGGGGCCAACGTCCTGACTTTC
CDR3aa: CASSQGELAGANVLTF

abundance: .
d_gene: .
j_gene: TRBJ2-3
len: 15
v_gene: TRBV30
CDR3nt: TGTGCCTGGAGTTCTTCACGGAGTCTCACAGATACGCAGTATTTT
CDR3aa: CAWSSSRSLTDTQYF

abundance: .
d_gene: .
j_gene: TRBJ2-1
len: 15
v_gene: TRBV4-3
CDR3nt: TGCGCCAGCAGCCAACAGGGGACCCGACACAATGAGCAGTTCTTC
CDR3aa: CASSQQGTRHNEQFF

abundance: .
d_gene: .
j_gene: TRBJ1-2
len: 14
v_gene: TRBV5-1
CDR3nt: TGCGCCAGCAACCCCACTGGCGGGGGTCACGGCTACACCTTC
CDR3aa: CASNPTGGGHGYTF

abundance: .
d_gene: .
j_gene: TRBJ2-3
len: 18
v_gene: TRBV4-1
CDR3nt: TGCGCCAGCAGCCTTAAGCCGGGTTCCTCGATCGACACAGATACGCAGTATTTT
CDR3aa: CASSLKPGSSIDTDTQYF

abundance: few
d_gene: TRBD1
j_gene: TRBJ2-1
len: 13
v_gene: TRBV5-4
CDR3nt: TGTGCCAGCAGCAGGGGGCAATTAAATGAGCAGTTCTTC
CDR3aa: CASSRGQLNEQFF

abundance: few
d_gene: .
j_gene: TRBJ1-5
len: 15
v_gene: TRBV4-2
CDR3nt: TGTGCCAGCAGCCAAGATGCACCGACGAATCAGCCCCAGCATTTT
CDR3aa: CASSQDAPTNQPQHF

abundance: .
d_gene: .
j_gene: TRBJ1-1
len: 11
v_gene: TRBV20-1
CDR3nt: TGCAGTGCTAGAGGTGGCCGTGAAGCTTTCTTT
CDR3aa: CSARGGREAFF

abundance: .
d_gene: .
j_gene: TRBJ1-1
len: 11
v_gene: TRBV12-1
CDR3nt: TGTGCCAGTACAGGGACCCCTGAAGCTTTCTTT
CDR3aa: CASTGTPEAFF

abundance: once
d_gene: .
j_gene: TRBJ2-5
len: 15
v_gene: TRBV4-1
CDR3nt: TGCGCCAGCAGCCAAGCTACCGGACAGCAAGAGACCCAGTACTTC
CDR3aa: CASSQATGQQETQYF

abundance: .
d_gene: TRBD1
j_gene: TRBJ2-7
len: 17
v_gene: TRBV28
CDR3nt: TGTGCCAGCAGTCCTCTCTCCCGGGACAGGCCGCCCTACGAGCAGTACTTC
CDR3aa: CASSPLSRDRPPYEQYF

abundance: .
d_gene: .
j_gene: TRBJ1-1
len: 12
v_gene: TRBV7-2
CDR3nt: TGTGCCAGCAGCGCTGGGGGAGGGAAAGCTTTCTTT
CDR3aa: CASSAGGGKAFF

abundance: .
d_gene: .
j_gene: TRBJ1-5
len: 14
v_gene: TRBV30
CDR3nt: TGTGCCTGGAGTGTAGGAGGGGCGAGGCAGCCCCAGCATTTT
CDR3aa: CAWSVGGARQPQHF

abundance: .
d_gene: TRBD1
j_gene: TRBJ2-7
len: 15
v_gene: TRBV30
CDR3nt: TGTGCCTGGAGTCTTTGGACAGGGAACATCTACGAGCAGTACTTC
CDR3aa: CAWSLWTGNIYEQYF

abundance: .
d_gene: TRBD1
j_gene: TRBJ2-7
len: 13
v_gene: TRBV29-1
CDR3nt: TGCAGCGGAACCGGACAGGGGGCCTACGAGCAGTACTTC
CDR3aa: CSGTGQGAYEQYF

abundance: .
d_gene: .
j_gene: TRBJ2-7
len: 17
v_gene: TRBV11-2
CDR3nt: TGTGCCAGCAGCTTAGGAGTTTCTGTGGGGGGCGGCTACGAGCAGTACTTC
CDR3aa: CASSLGVSVGGGYEQYF

abundance: few
d_gene: TRBD1
j_gene: TRBJ1-3
len: 15
v_gene: TRBV29-1
CDR3nt: TGCAGCGTTGCACAGGGGCGCGTCTCTGGAAACACCATATATTTT
CDR3aa: CSVAQGRVSGNTIYF

abundance: .
d_gene: TRBD1
j_gene: TRBJ2-1
len: 17
v_gene: TRBV4-2
CDR3nt: TGTGCCAGCAGCCGGTCCTTGGGACAGGGATCGTCCAATGAGCAGTTCTTC
CDR3aa: CASSRSLGQGSSNEQFF

abundance: .
d_gene: TRBD2
j_gene: TRBJ2-5
len: 14
v_gene: TRBV7-9
CDR3nt: TGTGCCAGCAGTTCGTCAGGACTAGCGGAGACCCAGTACTTC
CDR3aa: CASSSSGLAETQYF

abundance: few
d_gene: TRBD2
j_gene: TRBJ2-1
len: 14
v_gene: TRBV29-1
CDR3nt: TGCAGCGTCGGAAGACTAGCGGGGACCAATGAGCAGTTCTTC
CDR3aa: CSVGRLAGTNEQFF

abundance: .
d_gene: .
j_gene: TRBJ1-5
len: 14
v_gene: TRBV29-1
CDR3nt: TGCAGCGTTTCGGGGGGGTATAGCAATCAGCCCCAGCATTTT
CDR3aa: CSVSGGYSNQPQHF

abundance: .
d_gene: .
j_gene: TRBJ2-3
len: 14
v_gene: TRBV30
CDR3nt: TGTGCCTGGGCGGGGGGACAGGAGCACCTTGGGCAGTATTTT
CDR3aa: CAWAGGQEHLGQYF

abundance: .
d_gene: .
j_gene: TRBJ2-7
len: 14
v_gene: TRBV29-1
CDR3nt: TGCAGCGTTGCCCCTAGGCAGGGGCTGTACGAGCAGTACTTC
CDR3aa: CSVAPRQGLYEQYF

abundance: .
d_gene: .
j_gene: TRBJ2-1
len: 13
v_gene: TRBV11-2
CDR3nt: TGTGCCAGCAGCTCCATGGGGTACAATGAGCAGTTCTTC
CDR3aa: CASSSMGYNEQFF

abundance: once
d_gene: .
j_gene: TRBJ1-3
len: 14
v_gene: TRBV15
CDR3nt: TGTGCCACCAGCGTCCGGGACGGGAGAAACACCATATATTTT
CDR3aa: CATSVRDGRNTIYF

abundance: .
d_gene: .
j_gene: TRBJ1-2
len: 15
v_gene: TRBV5-1
CDR3nt: TGCGCCAGCAGCTCCCGGGACAAACTCAACTATGGCTACACCTTC
CDR3aa: CASSSRDKLNYGYTF

abundance: .
d_gene: .
j_gene: TRBJ1-3
len: 15
v_gene: TRBV4-2
CDR3nt: TGTGCCAGCAGCCAAGAACCAGGAGGTGGAAACACCATATATTTT
CDR3aa: CASSQEPGGGNTIYF

abundance: .
d_gene: .
j_gene: TRBJ1-2
len: 12
v_gene: TRBV6-1
CDR3nt: TGTGCCAGCAGTGAAGTGGGAAATGGCTACACCTTC
CDR3aa: CASSEVGNGYTF

abundance: .
d_gene: TRBD1
j_gene: TRBJ2-5
len: 12
v_gene: TRBV6-1
CDR3nt: TGTGCCAGCAGTGGGACAGGGGAGACCCAGTACTTC
CDR3aa: CASSGTGETQYF

abundance: .
d_gene: TRBD1
j_gene: TRBJ1-2
len: 17
v_gene: TRBV25-1
CDR3nt: TGTGCCAGCAGTGAAGGTTGGTTGAGGGACAGTAACTATGGCTACACCTTC
CDR3aa: CASSEGWLRDSNYGYTF

abundance: .
d_gene: .
j_gene: TRBJ1-2
len: 11
v_gene: TRBV20-1
CDR3nt: TGCAGTGGGACGGGATCTACAGGCTACACCTTC
CDR3aa: CSGTGSTGYTF

abundance: .
d_gene: .
j_gene: TRBJ2-1
len: 16
v_gene: TRBV29-1
CDR3nt: TGCAGCGTAGATACCCCCCCGGGACTGACTCGGAATGAGCAGTTCTTC
CDR3aa: CSVDTPPGLTRNEQFF

abundance: few
d_gene: .
j_gene: TRBJ1-6
len: 13
v_gene: TRBV5-1
CDR3nt: TGCGCCAGCAGCTTGGGCCCAAATTCACCCCTCCACTTT
CDR3aa: CASSLGPNSPLHF

abundance: .
d_gene: .
j_gene: TRBJ2-7
len: 14
v_gene: TRBV7-2
CDR3nt: TGTGCCAGCAGCCAAAGACAGCGAACCTACGAGCAGTACTTC
CDR3aa: CASSQRQRTYEQYF

abundance: .
d_gene: .
j_gene: TRBJ1-1
len: 15
v_gene: TRBV2
CDR3nt: TGTGCCAGCGCTATAGAGGGACGGACGAACACTGAAGCTTTCTTT
CDR3aa: CASAIEGRTNTEAFF

abundance: .
d_gene: .
j_gene: TRBJ2-5
len: 15
v_gene: TRBV4-2
CDR3nt: TGTGCCAGCAGCCAAGGGACGGGGGAGACGGAGACCCAGTACTTC
CDR3aa: CASSQGTGETETQYF

abundance: .
d_gene: .
j_gene: TRBJ1-6
len: 13
v_gene: TRBV30
CDR3nt: TGTGCCTGGAGTCTAAAGGGGAATTCACCCCTCCACTTT
CDR3aa: CAWSLKGNSPLHF

abundance: .
d_gene: .
j_gene: TRBJ2-1
len: 15
v_gene: TRBV5-1
CDR3nt: TGCGCCAGCAGCCCGGGGACCCTCTCCTACAATGAGCAGTTCTTC
CDR3aa: CASSPGTLSYNEQFF

abundance: .
d_gene: .
j_gene: TRBJ2-2
len: 13
v_gene: TRBV4-3
CDR3nt: TGCGCCAGCAGCCAAGAGATGACCGGGGAGCTGTTTTTT
CDR3aa: CASSQEMTGELFF

abundance: .
d_gene: .
j_gene: TRBJ1-1
len: 14
v_gene: TRBV4-3
CDR3nt: TGCGCCAGCAGCCAAGATTGGGTGAACACTGAAGCTTTCTTT
CDR3aa: CASSQDWVNTEAFF